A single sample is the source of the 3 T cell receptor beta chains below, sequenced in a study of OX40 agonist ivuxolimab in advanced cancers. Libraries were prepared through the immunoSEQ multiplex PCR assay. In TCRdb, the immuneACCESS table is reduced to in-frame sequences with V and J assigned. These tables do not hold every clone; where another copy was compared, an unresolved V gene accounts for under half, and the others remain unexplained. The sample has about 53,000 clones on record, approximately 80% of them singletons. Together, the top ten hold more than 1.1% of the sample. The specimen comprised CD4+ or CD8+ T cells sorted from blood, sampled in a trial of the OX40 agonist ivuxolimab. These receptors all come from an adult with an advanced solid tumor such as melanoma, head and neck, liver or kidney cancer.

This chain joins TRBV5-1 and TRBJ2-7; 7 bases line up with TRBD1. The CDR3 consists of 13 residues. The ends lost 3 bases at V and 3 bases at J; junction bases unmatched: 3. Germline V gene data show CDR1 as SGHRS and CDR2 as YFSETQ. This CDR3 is CASSSPGGYEQYF. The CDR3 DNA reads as TGCGCCAGCAGCTCCCCAGGGGGCTACGAGCAGTACTTC.

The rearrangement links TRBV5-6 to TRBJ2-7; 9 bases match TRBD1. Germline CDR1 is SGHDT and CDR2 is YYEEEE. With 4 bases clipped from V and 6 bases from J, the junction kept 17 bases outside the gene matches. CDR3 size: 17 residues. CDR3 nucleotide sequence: TGTGCCAGCAGCAAAACCTACTACCGGGACAGGGCGCTCGAGCAGTACTTC. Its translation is CASSKTYYRDRALEQYF. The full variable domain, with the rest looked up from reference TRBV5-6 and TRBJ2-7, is DAGVTQSPTHLIKTRGQQVTLRCSPKSGHDTVSWYQQALGQGPQFIFQYYEEEERQRGNFPDRFSGHQFPNYSSELNVNALLLGDSALYLCASSKTYYRDRALEQYFGPGTRLTVT.

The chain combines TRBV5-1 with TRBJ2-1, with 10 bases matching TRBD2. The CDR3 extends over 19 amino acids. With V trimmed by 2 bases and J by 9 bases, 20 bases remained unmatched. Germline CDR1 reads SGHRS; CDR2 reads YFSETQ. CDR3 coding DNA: TGCGCCAGCAGCTTCCGATATATAATAGCGGGAGGCCGGGGGAGTGAGCAGTTCTTC. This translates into CASSFRYIIAGGRGSEQFF.